The source of this T cell receptor (beta chain) is a study of siplizumab effects on memory and regulatory T cells. The CDR3 extends over 13 amino acids. The germline gives CDR1 MNHEY, CDR2 SMNVEV (reference sequence). V lost 7 bases and J lost 3, with 13 bases in between. Around 94,000 TCR templates underwent assay in each sample. Repertoires were generated with immunoSEQ multiplex PCR, while TCRdb's copy carries only in-frame clones and drops some. The sample yields 18,000 or so clones, 46% seen once. To note about this clone: The antigen is unknown.

Coculture of mixed lymphocyte reaction cells was performed at 37°C for 5 to 6 days. Sequenced: CFSE-low (dividing) CD4+ T cells sorted from an allogeneic mixed lymphocyte reaction. This sequence was found in a human donor in good health; the cells came from an allogeneic mixed lymphocyte reaction. V gene TRBV27 combines with J gene TRBJ2-7; a possible D gene is TRBD1 (7 bases). The CDR3 loop reads CASNEQGGYEQYF. The CDR3 DNA is TGTGCCAGCAATGAGCAGGGGGGCTACGAGCAGTACTTC.